Presented here are 14 T cell receptor beta chains from one specimen sequenced in a study of T cells after yellow fever vaccination. TCRdb called the 5' RACE reads again in MiXCR, with one record for every CDR3 protein. The sample has 250,000 or so distinct CDR3 sequences, approximately 3.5% seen once. The source material was PBMCs, sampled 15 days after the yellow fever booster vaccination. These receptors were collected from a young man who received the YFV17D yellow fever vaccine.

This clonotype was detected many times. The V gene is TRBV5-1, the J gene TRBJ2-3; 7 bases match TRBD1. V gave up 6 bases and J gave up 6 bases; unmatched junction bases: 13. Germline V gene lookup returns CDR1 SGHRS and CDR2 YFSETQ. The CDR3 contains 15 residues. CDR3 residues: CASTAKTGPQDTQYF. CDR3 coding DNA: TGCGCCAGCACCGCCAAGACAGGGCCTCAGGATACGCAGTATTTT.

The sample holds many counts of this clonotype. The V and J genes are TRBV5-1 and TRBJ2-3, with 10 positions matching TRBD2. In germline, CDR1 is SGHRS, CDR2 YFSETQ. The CDR3 has 17 amino acids. The V segment lost 3 bases and the J segment 1 base; nucleotides outside the gene matches: 8. Written as DNA, the CDR3 is TGCGCCAGCAGCTACCCACTAGCGGGGCCGGGCACAGATACGCAGTATTTT. It encodes CASSYPLAGPGTDTQYF.

This clonotype has at least ten counts. The V gene is TRBV11-2, the J gene TRBJ1-1; TRBD1 is a possible D gene (6 bases). V was shortened by 4 bases and J by 1 base, with 7 bases between the two germline ends. CDR1 and CDR2 (germline): SGHAT, FQNNGV. The CDR3 is 13 amino acids. This chain's CDR3 is CASSSGENTEAFF. CDR3 nucleotides: TGTGCCAGCAGCTCAGGGGAGAACACTGAAGCTTTCTTT.

Ten or more counts support this clonotype. CDR3 DNA sequence: TGCAGTGCTCCTTCCGGGACAGACCTCTATGGCTACACCTTC. Translation: CSAPSGTDLYGYTF. This chain links TRBV20-1 with TRBJ1-2; TRBD1 aligns across 7 bases. Looked up from germline, CDR1 is DFQATT and CDR2 is SNEGSKA (reference sequence). Trimming took 5 bases from V and 4 from J; bases not matched to a gene: 10. The CDR3 has 14 amino acids.

This clonotype was counted at least ten times. The genes are TRBV12-3 or TRBV12-4 and TRBJ2-2, with 9 bases that match TRBD1. This CDR3 contains 14 residues. Trimming at V came to 7 bases and at J to 7 bases, leaving 7 bases not matched to a gene. The CDR3 loop reads CASNPGQGFGELFF. CDR3 DNA sequence: TGTGCCAGCAACCCGGGACAGGGCTTCGGGGAGCTGTTTTTT.

This clonotype has a count of ten or more. This rearrangement joins TRBV3-1 to TRBJ2-1; 9 bases are a match to TRBD1. V was clipped by 5 bases and J by 7 bases; unmatched bases: 9. The germline V gene encodes CDR1 LGHDT and CDR2 YNNKEL (reference sequence). The CDR3 has 15 amino acids. DNA for the CDR3: TGTGCCAGCAGCATTCCGGGACAGGGATTTAATGAGCAGTTCTTC. Amino acid sequence: CASSIPGQGFNEQFF.

In this sample, this clonotype turned up many times. This rearrangement joins TRBV30 to TRBJ1-2; no clear D. The CDR3 covers 12 residues. V gave up 0 bases and J gave up 10 bases, with 12 bases separating them. The germline V gene encodes CDR1 GTSNPN and CDR2 SVGIG (reference sequence). CDR3 sequence: CAWSVSTYSYTF. As DNA, the CDR3 is TGTGCCTGGAGTGTATCGACGTATTCCTACACCTTC.

This clonotype was picked up many times. The V call is TRBV7-2, the J call TRBJ2-1, with a weak D call TRBD2 (6 bases). Germline V CDR1 and CDR2: SGHTA, FQGNSA. V shed 0 bases and J shed 5 bases, with 11 bases lying between them. CDR3 size: 15 residues. The CDR3 protein is CASSLAGGPNNEQFF. The CDR3 coding sequence is TGTGCCAGCAGCTTAGCGGGGGGACCAAACAATGAGCAGTTCTTC.

This clonotype was recorded at least ten times. The chain couples TRBV10-2 to TRBJ1-2; D is uncertain. The V end lost 2 bases, the J end lost 5 bases, and 12 bases lay between the germline ends. The germline CDR1 and CDR2 sequences are WSHSY and SAAADI. The CDR3 totals 14 residues. The CDR3 reads CASSERVGYYGYTF. The CDR3 bases are TGCGCCAGCAGTGAGCGGGTCGGGTATTATGGCTACACCTTC.

This clonotype has a handful of counts. V usage is TRBV29-1 and J usage is TRBJ2-1; 7 positions match TRBD2. Germline V gives CDR1 SQVTM, CDR2 ANQGSEA. The CDR3 is made up of 12 amino acids. Trimming at V came to 8 bases and at J to 6 bases, leaving 7 bases not matched to a gene. The CDR3 region has the DNA TGCAGCACGGGGGGACTTTTCAATGAGCAGTTCTTC. Protein: CSTGGLFNEQFF.

This clonotype was seen ten or more times. The chain uses TRBV3-1 and TRBJ2-3; 13 bases are a match to TRBD2. This CDR3 has 16 amino acids. With V trimmed by 1 base and J by 3 bases, 1 base remained unmatched. CDR1 and CDR2 (germline): LGHDT, YNNKEL (reference sequence). The CDR3 region is CASSQGTSGRTDTQYF. CDR3 sequence (DNA): TGTGCCAGCAGCCAAGGGACTAGCGGGAGAACAGATACGCAGTATTTT.

This clonotype showed up many times. The genes are TRBV25-1 and TRBJ1-1; possibly TRBD1 for D (5 bases). The V end was cut by 4 bases, the J end by 3 bases, with 12 bases between. Germline CDR1 is MGHDK and CDR2 is SYGVNS. This CDR3 comprises 14 residues. CDR3 in amino acids: CASSVEGAYTEAFF. The CDR3 DNA reads TGTGCCAGCAGTGTAGAAGGGGCCTACACTGAAGCTTTCTTT.

This clonotype showed up many times. The chain combines TRBV6-5 with TRBJ1-2; maybe TRBD1 (5 bases). This CDR3 comprises 14 residues. Trimming shortened V by 8 bases and J by 6 bases, and 19 bases separated the two germline ends. Germline V lookup: CDR1 MNHEY, CDR2 SVGAGI. CDR3 sequence: CASRQDSGPNGYTF. CDR3 nucleotides: TGTGCCAGCCGCCAAGACTCGGGACCGAATGGCTACACCTTC.

This CDR3 reads CASSGGVNQPQHF. The CDR3 nucleotides read TGTGCCAGCTCAGGCGGGGTTAATCAGCCCCAGCATTTT. V usage is TRBV18 and J usage is TRBJ1-5, with D unresolved. V lost 5 bases and J 4 bases, leaving 9 bases between the germline ends. The CDR3 runs 13 residues. The V gene's germline CDR1 is KGHSH and CDR2 LQKENI. Using reference TRBV18 and TRBJ1-5 for the parts outside the CDR3, the full variable domain is NAGVMQNPRHLVRRRGQEARLRCSPMKGHSHVYWYRQLPEEGLKFMVYLQKENIIDESGMPKERFSAEFPKEGPSILRIQQVVRGDSAAYFCASSGGVNQPQHFGDGTRLSIL.